A single sample gave rise to the 4 T cell receptor beta chains below, sequenced in a study of glioma-infiltrating T cells after dendritic cell vaccination. The table came from immunoSEQ multiplex PCR; TCRdb's copy has only in-frame clones and leaves some out. The sample has about 73,000 clones; almost 85% are singletons. This specimen consisted of blood, obtained before dendritic cell vaccination. The source of these receptors is a human donor with glioblastoma.

Here the CDR3 reads CASSSKGFQETQYF. CDR3 in DNA: TGTGCCAGTTCCAGTAAGGGGTTCCAAGAGACCCAGTACTTC. The chain has TRBV19 and TRBJ2-5, with D possibly TRBD1 on 5 matching bases. The CDR3 runs to 14 residues. Germline lookup yields CDR1 LNHDA and CDR2 SQIVND (reference sequence). The V end lost 8 bases, the J end lost 1 base, and 14 bases lay between the germline ends. The full variable domain, in which reference TRBV19 and TRBJ2-5 provide the parts outside the CDR3, is DGGITQSPKYLFRKEGQNVTLSCEQNLNHDAMYWYRQDPGQGLRLIYYSQIVNDFQKGDIAEGYSVSREKKESFPLTVTSAQKNPTAFYLCASSSKGFQETQYFGPGTRLLVL.

The chain is built from TRBV28 and TRBJ1-5; D unresolved. CDR1 and CDR2 from the germline V gene are MDHEN and SYDVKM. The CDR3 is 13 amino acids. The V gene lost 8 bases and the J gene lost 0 bases, with 8 bases spanning the gap. CDR3 DNA sequence: TGTGCCAGCTCTCGGTATAGCAATCAGCCCCAGCATTTT. Its protein product is CASSRYSNQPQHF.

The chain uses TRBV7-7 and TRBJ2-5; 7 bases are shared with TRBD1. This CDR3 comprises 13 residues. In germline, CDR1 is SSHAT, CDR2 FNYEAQ (reference sequence). Germline trimming cut 8 bases from V and 3 bases from J; bases unmatched to any gene: 6. The DNA of the CDR3 is TGTGCCAGCTCAAAGACAGGGAAAGAGACCCAGTACTTC. It encodes CASSKTGKETQYF. Full variable domain (missing parts from reference TRBV7-7 and TRBJ2-5): GAGVSQSPRYKVTKRGQDVTLRCDPISSHATLYWYQQALGQGPEFLTYFNYEAQPDKSGLPSDRFSAERPEGSISTLTIQRTEQRDSAMYRCASSKTGKETQYFGPGTRLLVL.

This chain connects TRBV5-1 to TRBJ2-1; a weak D match, TRBD1 (5 bases). Germline CDR1 is SGHRS and CDR2 is YFSETQ. The CDR3 has 16 residues. V was cut by 2 bases and J by 0 bases, with 12 bases left in between. This CDR3 reads CASSLRGAGSYNEQFF. The DNA of the CDR3 is TGCGCCAGCAGCTTAAGGGGTGCCGGCTCCTACAATGAGCAGTTCTTC.